This entry is about one T cell receptor (beta chain). The antigen it binds to is not known. The sample holds no much larger clone one base away, and base qualities are not on file. These data originate in a study of blood T cell repertoires in COVID-19 (dated by TCRdb to 2020 to 2021). For context, the study as a whole: Samples from collaborators originated in the United States, Italy and Spain and spanned both the acute and convalescent phases of COVID-19. The repertoires were made available in a free public database intended to serve as a resource for research on the immune response to SARS-CoV-2. Subjects who had been exposed to COVID-19, were actively infected with it, or had recovered from it provided the deeply sampled blood TCRbeta repertoires that made up the dataset. A de-identified subject ID, COVID-19 status, age in years and sex were almost always included in the sample metadata. The samples were drawn from the first 160 participants of the ongoing ImmuneRACE study and from 1,200 or so subjects provided by 6 global collaborators. The material from the prospective study consisted of cDNA or gDNA derived from T cells, B-cell-depleted T cells, or PBMCs. HLA class I and class II types, where available, came from metadata supplied by the sample provider rather than from assay-based typing. The research as a whole found: Clinical and demographic metadata were provided uncurated, with the amount varying by source and participant.

Deletion took 2 bases off V and 2 bases off J, with a span of 4 bases between the germline ends. Counted from cysteine to phenylalanine, this CDR3 has 12 amino acids. Just the 36-base CDR3 DNA is kept, in frame starting at base 1. The germline V gene encodes CDR1 SGHTS and CDR2 YDEGEE. TCRbeta CDR3 regions were amplified from genomic DNA using the immunoSEQ Assay, a bias-controlled multiplex PCR. In the authors' own workflow: Nucleated cell counts per sample were estimated from amplification of reference gene primers within the assay. Sequence reads were collapsed and filtered to measure the absolute abundance of every unique TCRbeta CDR3 rearrangement. For each sample, productive Simpson clonality was calculated as the square root of Simpson's diversity index across productive rearrangements. TCRdb carries this immuneACCESS record with in-frame sequences only. Its versions omit some clonotypes, under half of them owing to an unresolved V gene in the studies checked, with the rest unexplained. V and J calls and clone size are given by that table; D and trimming were obtained from the DNA. The sample table shows around 150,000 clones, and approximately 80% are seen once. The ten largest clonotypes hold approximately 5% of the sample.

Collaborating institutions collected whole blood in K2EDTA tubes following their own protocols. Collaborator samples were shipped for TCRbeta analysis as frozen whole blood, isolated PBMCs, or DNA extracted from either sample type. The sequence was collected from a woman aged 50 to 60 with acute or convalescent COVID-19. Sequenced sample: peripheral blood. This receptor chain uses TRBV5-8 and TRBJ1-1; the D gene remains uncertain. The CDR3 is CASSFLNTEAFF. Here is the DNA: TGTGCCAGCAGCTTCCTTAACACTGAAGCTTTCTTT.